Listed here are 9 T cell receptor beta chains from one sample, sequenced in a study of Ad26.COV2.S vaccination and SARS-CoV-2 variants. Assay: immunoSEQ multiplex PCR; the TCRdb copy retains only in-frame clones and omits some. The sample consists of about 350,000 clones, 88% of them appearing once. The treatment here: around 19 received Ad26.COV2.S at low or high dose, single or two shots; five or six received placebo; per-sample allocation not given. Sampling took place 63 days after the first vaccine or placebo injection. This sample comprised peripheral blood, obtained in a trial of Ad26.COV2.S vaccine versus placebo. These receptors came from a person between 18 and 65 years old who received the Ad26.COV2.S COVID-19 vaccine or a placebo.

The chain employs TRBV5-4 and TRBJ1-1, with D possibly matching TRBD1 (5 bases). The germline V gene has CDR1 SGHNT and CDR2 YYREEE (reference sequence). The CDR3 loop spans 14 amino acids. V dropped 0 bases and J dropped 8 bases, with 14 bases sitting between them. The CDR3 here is CASSLAGSDLEAFF. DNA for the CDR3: TGTGCCAGCAGCTTGGCAGGGTCCGACTTGGAAGCTTTCTTT.

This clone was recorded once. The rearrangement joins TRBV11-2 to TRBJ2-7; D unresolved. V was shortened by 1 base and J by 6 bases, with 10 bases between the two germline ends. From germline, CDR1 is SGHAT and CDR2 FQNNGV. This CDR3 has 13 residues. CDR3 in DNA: TGTGCCAGCAGCTTAGGTACCGTCGGCGAGCAGTACTTC. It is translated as CASSLGTVGEQYF.

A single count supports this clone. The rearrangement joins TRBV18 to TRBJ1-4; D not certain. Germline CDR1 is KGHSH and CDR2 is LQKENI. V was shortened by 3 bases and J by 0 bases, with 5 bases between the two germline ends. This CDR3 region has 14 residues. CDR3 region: CASSPGSTNEKLFF. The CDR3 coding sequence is TGTGCCAGCTCACCGGGGTCAACTAATGAAAAACTGTTTTTT.

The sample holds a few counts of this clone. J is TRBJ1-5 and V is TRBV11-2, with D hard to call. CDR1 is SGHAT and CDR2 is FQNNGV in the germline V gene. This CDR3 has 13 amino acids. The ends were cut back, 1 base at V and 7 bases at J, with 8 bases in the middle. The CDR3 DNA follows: TGTGCCAGCAGCTTAGGTCCCCGCCAGCCCCAGCATTTT. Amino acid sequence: CASSLGPRQPQHF.

For the CDR3, the DNA is TGTGCCAGCAGCTTTAGGCAACAGGGGCTAGGACAGCCCCAGCATTTT. Its translation is CASSFRQQGLGQPQHF. This chain joins TRBV5-6 and TRBJ1-5, with 7 bases aligning to TRBD1. CDR1 and CDR2 from the germline V gene are SGHDT and YYEEEE. After removal of 2 bases from V and 7 bases from J, the junction contained 12 bases not matched to a gene. This CDR3 has 16 residues.

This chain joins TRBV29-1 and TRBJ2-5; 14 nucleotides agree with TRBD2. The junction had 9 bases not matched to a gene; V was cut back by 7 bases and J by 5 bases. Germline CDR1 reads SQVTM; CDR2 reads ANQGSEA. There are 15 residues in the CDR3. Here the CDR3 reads CSATPGLAGVETQYF. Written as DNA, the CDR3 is TGCAGCGCCACGCCGGGACTAGCGGGAGTTGAGACCCAGTACTTC.

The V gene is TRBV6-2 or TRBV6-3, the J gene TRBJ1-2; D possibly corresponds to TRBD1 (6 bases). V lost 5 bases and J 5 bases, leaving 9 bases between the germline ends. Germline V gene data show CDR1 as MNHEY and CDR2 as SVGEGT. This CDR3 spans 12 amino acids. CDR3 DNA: TGTGCCAGCAGTACAGGGCAGTATGGCTACACCTTC. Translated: CASSTGQYGYTF.

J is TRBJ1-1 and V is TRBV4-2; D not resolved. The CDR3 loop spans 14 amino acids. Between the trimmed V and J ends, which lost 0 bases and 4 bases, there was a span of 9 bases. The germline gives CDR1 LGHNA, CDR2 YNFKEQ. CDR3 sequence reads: CASSQDNRGTEAFF. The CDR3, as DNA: TGTGCCAGCAGCCAAGACAACCGAGGCACTGAAGCTTTCTTT.

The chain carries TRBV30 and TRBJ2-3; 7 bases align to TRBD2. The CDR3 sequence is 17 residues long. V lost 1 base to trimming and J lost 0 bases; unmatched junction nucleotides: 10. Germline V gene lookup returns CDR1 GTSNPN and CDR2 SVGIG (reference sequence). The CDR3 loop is CAWSAAPLAASTDTQYF. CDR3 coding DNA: TGTGCCTGGAGTGCGGCCCCCCTAGCGGCTAGCACAGATACGCAGTATTTT. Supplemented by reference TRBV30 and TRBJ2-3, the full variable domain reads SQTIHQWPATLVQPVGSPLSLECTVEGTSNPNLYWYRQAAGRGLQLLFYSVGIGQISSEVPQNLSASRPQDRQFILSSKKLLLSDSGFYLCAWSAAPLAASTDTQYFGPGTRLTVL.